The clone carrying this T cell receptor beta chain was detected only once. The data belong to a study of blood T cell repertoires in COVID-19. The overall study: Italy, Spain and the United States were the sources of the convalescent and acute COVID-19 samples. From T cells, B-cell-depleted T cells, or PBMCs came the material, which was cDNA or gDNA.

In the authors' workflow: Reference gene primer amplification gave estimated nucleated cell counts. The method was immunoSEQ multiplex PCR; TCRdb's version includes in-frame clones alone and lacks a portion of them. Clone size and the V and J calls come from that table; the DNA yielded D and trimming. The repertoire has about 160,000 clones, roughly 84% of them found once; the top ten carry 9.1%. The CDR3 sequence is 16 residues long. V lost 2 bases, J lost 0 bases, and 9 bases stayed unmatched. CDR1 and CDR2 from the germline V gene are GTSNPN and SVGIG (reference sequence). This sequence originates from a woman aged 80 or over with active or convalescent COVID-19. The sample was peripheral blood. The genes are TRBV30 and TRBJ2-7; the match to TRBD2 covers 8 bases. The CDR3 region has the DNA TGTGCCTGGAGTTTGGGGAGCGGGGGAAGCTCCTACGAGCAGTACTTC. This codes for CAWSLGSGGSSYEQYF.